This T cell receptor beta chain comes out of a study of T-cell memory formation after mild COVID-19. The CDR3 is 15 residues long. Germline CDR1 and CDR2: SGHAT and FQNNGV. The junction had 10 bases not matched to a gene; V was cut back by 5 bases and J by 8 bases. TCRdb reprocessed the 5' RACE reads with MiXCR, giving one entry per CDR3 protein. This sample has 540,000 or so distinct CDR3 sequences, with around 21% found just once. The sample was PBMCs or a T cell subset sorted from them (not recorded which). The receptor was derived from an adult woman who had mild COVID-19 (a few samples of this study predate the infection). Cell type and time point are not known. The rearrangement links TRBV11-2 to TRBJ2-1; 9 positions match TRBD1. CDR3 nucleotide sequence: TGTGCCAGCAGCCTCAGAGGGACAGGGAACGATGAGCAGTTCTTC. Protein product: CASSLRGTGNDEQFF.